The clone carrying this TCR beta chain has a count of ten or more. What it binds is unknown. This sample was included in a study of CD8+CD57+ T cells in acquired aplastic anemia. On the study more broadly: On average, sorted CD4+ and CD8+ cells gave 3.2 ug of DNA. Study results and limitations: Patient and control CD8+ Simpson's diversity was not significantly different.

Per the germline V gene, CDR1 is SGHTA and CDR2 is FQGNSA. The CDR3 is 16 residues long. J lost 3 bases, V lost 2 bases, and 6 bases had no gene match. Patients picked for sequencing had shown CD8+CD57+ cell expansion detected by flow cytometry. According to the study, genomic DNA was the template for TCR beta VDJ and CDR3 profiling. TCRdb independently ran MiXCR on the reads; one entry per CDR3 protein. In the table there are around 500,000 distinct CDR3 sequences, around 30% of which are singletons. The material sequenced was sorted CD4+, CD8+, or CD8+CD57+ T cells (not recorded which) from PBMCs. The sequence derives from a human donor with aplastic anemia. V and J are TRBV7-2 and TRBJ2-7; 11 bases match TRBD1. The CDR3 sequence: CASSLPRGTGGYEQYF. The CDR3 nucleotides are TGTGCCAGCAGCTTACCGAGGGGGACAGGGGGCTACGAGCAGTACTTC.